The 22 T cell receptor beta chains below come from one sample, sequenced in a study of vaccination effects on CD4 cells after COVID-19. Subsequent to 10 days of culture, CD4+ T cells were isolated. No antigen has been assigned to these receptors. Only in-frame clones appear in the TCRdb table, and some are missing; sequencing was by immunoSEQ multiplex PCR. The table has about 37,000 clones, approximately 74% seen once. Specimen: CD4+ T cells from PBMCs cultured without peptide, collected before COVID-19 vaccination. These TCRs come from a human donor who received a COVID-19 vaccine.

The J gene is TRBJ1-4, the V gene TRBV5-1; TRBD1 might be the D (6 bases). Germline CDR1 is SGHRS and CDR2 is YFSETQ. V lost 6 bases to trimming and J lost 4 bases, with 16 bases between them. The CDR3 contains 15 residues. This chain's CDR3 is CASTRGGDGNEKLFF. Here the CDR3 DNA reads TGCGCCAGCACCCGAGGGGGGGACGGTAATGAAAAACTGTTTTTT.

This clone came up once. The chain uses TRBV29-1 and TRBJ2-3; TRBD2 matches 7 bases. J gave up 1 base and V 3 bases, and 4 bases lay outside the gene matches. The germline gives CDR1 SQVTM, CDR2 ANQGSEA. The CDR3 is 14 amino acids. The CDR3 DNA sequence: TGCAGCGTTGACCGGGGGGAGGGCACAGATACGCAGTATTTT. Amino acids: CSVDRGEGTDTQYF.

This clone appeared a few times. The genes are TRBV6-6 and TRBJ2-7, with D possibly being TRBD1 (5 bases). This CDR3 is built from 13 residues. Trimming removed 8 bases from V and 5 bases from J, with 16 bases in between. Germline V gene sequence: CDR1 MNHNY, CDR2 SVGAGI (reference sequence). As DNA, the CDR3 is TGTGCCAGCGGGGCGTCTAGTATCGACGAGCAGTACTTC. Protein: CASGASSIDEQYF.

The chain carries TRBV5-1 and TRBJ2-2; TRBD1 might be the D (6 bases). The ends were cut back, 4 bases at V and 4 bases at J, with 14 bases in the middle. Germline values: CDR1 SGHRS, CDR2 YFSETQ. This CDR3 region has 15 residues. CDR3 sequence: CASSGSTGPTGELFF. CDR3 nucleotide sequence: TGCGCCAGCAGCGGATCGACAGGACCCACCGGGGAGCTGTTTTTT.

V and J are TRBV4-2 and TRBJ1-5; 7 nucleotides align to TRBD1. This CDR3 contains 17 residues. Trimming removed 4 bases from V and 1 base from J; junction bases left unmatched: 10. Per the germline V gene, CDR1 is LGHNA and CDR2 is YNFKEQ. For the CDR3, the DNA is TGTGCCAGCAGCCCAGCCCGCCGCAGGGGGAGCAATCAGCCCCAGCATTTT. This encodes CASSPARRRGSNQPQHF.

This clone has only one observation. The rearrangement uses TRBV4-2 and TRBJ2-2, with D perhaps given as TRBD1 or TRBD2 (6 bases each). This CDR3 comprises 16 residues. V was trimmed by 4 bases and J by 6 bases, leaving 18 bases between them. Per germline, CDR1 LGHNA and CDR2 YNFKEQ. The CDR3: CASSPFNYGGSGELFF. The CDR3 nucleotides read TGTGCCAGCAGCCCATTTAATTACGGGGGCTCCGGGGAGCTGTTTTTT.

The J gene is TRBJ2-5, the V gene TRBV7-2, with D tentatively TRBD1 (7 bases). CDR1 is SGHTA and CDR2 is FQGNSA in the germline V gene. This CDR3 has 14 residues. V was clipped by 3 bases and J by 5 bases, with 13 bases between them. The CDR3 nucleotides read TGTGCCAGCAGCTTCAAGGGGGGACAGGAGACCCAGTACTTC. Its protein product is CASSFKGGQETQYF.

The chain employs TRBV15 and TRBJ1-1, with TRBD1 identical over 11 bases. CDR1 is LNHNV and CDR2 is YYDKDF in the germline V gene (reference sequence). J was trimmed by 4 bases and V by 3 bases; bases with no gene match: 7. This CDR3 has 16 amino acids. In nucleotides, the CDR3 is TGTGCCACCAGCAGCGGGACAGGGGGGATTGGCACTGAAGCTTTCTTT. This encodes CATSSGTGGIGTEAFF.

This clone was counted a single time. V is TRBV5-1 and J is TRBJ2-7; D is perhaps TRBD1 or TRBD2 (5 bases each). Germline-derived CDR1 and CDR2 are SGHRS and YFSETQ. The CDR3 loop spans 14 amino acids. Deletions cut 4 bases from V and 0 bases from J, with 11 bases between. In DNA, the CDR3 is TGCGCCAGCAGCCCGGGACCGTCCTCCTACGAGCAGTACTTC. Translation: CASSPGPSSYEQYF. Complete variable domain (other parts from reference TRBV5-1 and TRBJ2-7): KAGVTQTPRYLIKTRGQQVTLSCSPISGHRSVSWYQQTPGQGLQFLFEYFSETQRNKGNFPGRFSGRQFSNSRSEMNVSTLELGDSALYLCASSPGPSSYEQYFGPGTRLTVT.

This chain joins TRBV24-1 and TRBJ1-5; D remains ambiguous. Between the trimmed V and J ends, which lost 3 bases and 1 base, there was a span of 6 bases. Germline lookup yields CDR1 KGHDR and CDR2 SFDVKD. The CDR3 has 14 amino acids. The CDR3 sequence: CATSDPSSNQPQHF. The CDR3 DNA follows: TGTGCCACCAGTGATCCTTCAAGCAATCAGCCCCAGCATTTT.

By share, this clone ranks as medium-sized. This chain uses TRBV4-2 with TRBJ1-1; D is unclear. V lost 0 bases and J 1 base, leaving 9 bases between the germline ends. CDR3 length: 15 amino acids. CDR1 LGHNA and CDR2 YNFKEQ come from the germline V gene. The CDR3 spells CASSQDLWTNTEAFF. Here the CDR3 DNA reads TGTGCCAGCAGCCAAGATCTTTGGACGAACACTGAAGCTTTCTTT.

On this clone: One end of the junction fails to match germline, which may point to a read error. The chain couples TRBV7-9 to TRBJ2-3; D is uncertain. The length of the CDR3 is 12 residues. The V gene's germline CDR1 is SEHNR and CDR2 FQNEAQ (reference sequence). This CDR3 is CASSLFPDPIHF. The CDR3 DNA sequence: TGTGCCAGCAGCTTGTTTCCAGACCCTATCCATTTT.

This chain joins TRBV30 and TRBJ1-1; D might be TRBD1 (5 bases). The CDR3 spans 11 residues. V shed 0 bases and J shed 12 bases, with 11 bases lying between them. Germline values: CDR1 GTSNPN, CDR2 SVGIG (reference sequence). Written as DNA, the CDR3 is TGTGCCTGGAGTGTGGGAGGGACGACTTTCTTT. This codes for CAWSVGGTTFF.

The chain uses TRBV4-3 and TRBJ1-1; 9 nucleotides agree with TRBD1. This CDR3 is 16 amino acids long. Germline loops: CDR1 LGHNA, CDR2 YSLEER. The junction had 10 bases not matched to a gene; V was cut back by 3 bases and J by 5 bases. DNA of the CDR3: TGCGCCAGCAGCCAGGTGGGGACAGGGAGAGTTACTGAAGCTTTCTTT. Its protein is CASSQVGTGRVTEAFF.

CDR3 protein: CASRKGTGGLEQYF. In nucleotides, the CDR3 is TGTGCCAGCAGGAAAGGGACAGGGGGCCTCGAGCAGTACTTC. The chain has TRBV2 and TRBJ2-7; 12 bases are a match to TRBD1. This CDR3 is built from 14 residues. Trimming took 6 bases from V and 6 from J; bases not matched to a gene: 6. Looked up from germline, CDR1 is SNHLY and CDR2 is FYNNEI.

This clone has a handful of counts. V gene TRBV2 combines with J gene TRBJ1-1; D uncertain. Germline values: CDR1 SNHLY, CDR2 FYNNEI. CDR3 length: 12 amino acids. V lost 6 bases to trimming and J lost 4 bases, with 9 bases between them. The DNA of the CDR3 is TGTGCCAGCAGGGAACAGCGCACTGAAGCTTTCTTT. This gives the protein CASREQRTEAFF.

The rearrangement uses TRBV4-1 and TRBJ1-5; perhaps TRBD1 as D (5 bases). Trimming left V 0 bases short and J 4 bases short, with 10 bases between. Germline assignment: CDR1 MGHRA and CDR2 YSYEKL. The CDR3 is 15 amino acids. The CDR3 region has the DNA TGCGCCAGCAGCCAAGAGGGCAGGGTGAATCAGCCCCAGCATTTT. Protein sequence: CASSQEGRVNQPQHF.

There are a few counts of this clone. The J gene is TRBJ1-2, the V gene TRBV15; 7 nucleotides agree with TRBD1. CDR3 length: 14 residues. Germline V gene lookup returns CDR1 LNHNV and CDR2 YYDKDF (reference sequence). V shed 0 bases and J 8 bases; nucleotides not matched to a gene: 6. In nucleotides, the CDR3 is TGTGCCACCAGCAGAGATCAGGGGGTTAACGGCTACACCTTC. Translation gives CATSRDQGVNGYTF.

This clone has only a few counts. V is TRBV30 and J is TRBJ1-2, with 7 bases aligning to TRBD1. This CDR3 has 13 amino acids. CDR1 and CDR2 (germline): GTSNPN, SVGIG (reference sequence). Germline trimming cut 6 bases from V and 4 bases from J; bases unmatched to any gene: 8. The CDR3 region has the DNA TGTGCCTGCACCCCAGGGGGTACCTATGGCTACACCTTC. It codes for CACTPGGTYGYTF.

CDR3 sequence: CASSPGTSGRTDTQYF. The CDR3 DNA is TGTGCCAGCTCACCGGGGACTAGCGGACGCACAGATACGCAGTATTTT. V and J are TRBV18 and TRBJ2-3, with 11 bases aligning to TRBD2. Germline V gives CDR1 KGHSH, CDR2 LQKENI. V lost 3 bases to trimming and J lost 1 base; unmatched junction nucleotides: 3. The CDR3 extends over 16 amino acids. Using reference TRBV18 and TRBJ2-3 for the parts outside the CDR3, the full variable domain is NAGVMQNPRHLVRRRGQEARLRCSPMKGHSHVYWYRQLPEEGLKFMVYLQKENIIDESGMPKERFSAEFPKEGPSILRIQQVVRGDSAAYFCASSPGTSGRTDTQYFGPGTRLTVL.

This clone has just a few counts. The chain combines TRBV18 with TRBJ1-2; tentative D call: TRBD1 (5 bases). V lost 2 bases and J lost 8, with 9 bases in between. The V gene's germline CDR1 is KGHSH and CDR2 LQKENI. CDR3 length: 12 amino acids. The CDR3 here is CASSPGDEGYTF. The CDR3 DNA reads TGTGCCAGCTCACCAGGGGACGAGGGCTACACCTTC.

CDR3 region: CASSLSPGLARATQYF. The DNA of the CDR3 is TGTGCCAGCAGTTTATCACCGGGACTAGCAAGGGCTACGCAGTATTTT. The chain has TRBV28 and TRBJ2-3; 9 nucleotides line up with TRBD2. This CDR3 has 16 amino acids. J was trimmed by 8 bases and V by 1 base; bases with no gene match: 10. The germline gives CDR1 MDHEN, CDR2 SYDVKM.